This T cell receptor beta chain is from a study of glioma-infiltrating T cells. Trimming took 1 base from V and 6 from J, leaving 10 bases between them. This CDR3 spans 13 amino acids. The iRepertoire nested amplicon-rescue multiplex PCR amplified TCR alpha and beta CDR3s from RNA. TCRdb re-called the multiplex PCR reads with MiXCR, one entry per CDR3 protein. This sample carries fewer than 500,000 distinct CDR3 sequences, roughly 41% of them seen once, and the ten largest clones take around 12%. Sequenced sample: glioma tissue, nonneoplastic brain tissue, or PBMCs (not recorded which). The sequence was obtained from a human donor with low-grade glioma or glioblastoma, undergoing nonglioma brain surgery, or in good health (not recorded which). The gene calls are TRBV12-3 or TRBV12-4 and TRBJ2-7; D gene ambiguous. CDR3 amino acids: CASSLVNFAEQYF. The CDR3 DNA reads as TGTGCCAGCAGTTTAGTGAACTTTGCCGAGCAGTACTTC.